Each of the 28 T cell receptor beta chains below was sequenced from the same sample in a study of T cell changes during pregnancy in multiple sclerosis. Assay: immunoSEQ multiplex PCR; the TCRdb copy retains only in-frame clones and omits some. The sample lists about 8,500 clones, nearly 90% occurring once. The specimen comprised CD8+ T cells from peripheral blood mononuclear cells, sampled in the first trimester of pregnancy. These receptors originate from a female donor in good health, enrolled as a control in a pregnancy study.

V and J are TRBV18 and TRBJ2-1, with 7 bases matching TRBD2. Germline V gene lookup returns CDR1 KGHSH and CDR2 LQKENI. Trimming took 0 bases from V and 9 from J; bases not matched to a gene: 2. This CDR3 region has 13 residues. CDR3 region: CASSPPGGGEQFF. In DNA, the CDR3 is TGTGCCAGCTCACCACCGGGGGGGGGTGAGCAGTTCTTC. The entire variable domain, with the rest obtained from reference TRBV18 and TRBJ2-1, is as follows: NAGVMQNPRHLVRRRGQEARLRCSPMKGHSHVYWYRQLPEEGLKFMVYLQKENIIDESGMPKERFSAEFPKEGPSILRIQQVVRGDSAAYFCASSPPGGGEQFFGPGTRLTVL.

V gene TRBV5-1 combines with J gene TRBJ2-3, with 10 bases lining up with TRBD1. V lost 5 bases to trimming and J lost 4 bases; unmatched junction nucleotides: 7. CDR1 and CDR2 from the germline V gene are SGHRS and YFSETQ. The CDR3 loop spans 15 amino acids. The DNA of the CDR3 is TGCGCCAGCAGTCCGGGACAGGGGTGGGCAGATACGCAGTATTTT. It is translated as CASSPGQGWADTQYF.

This sequence joins TRBV14 and TRBJ1-2; D uncertain. Germline-derived CDR1 and CDR2 are SGHDN and FVKESK. This CDR3 spans 15 amino acids. Trimming pared 0 bases from V and 5 bases from J, leaving 13 bases between. CDR3 residues: CASSQEIERSYGYTF. In DNA form, the CDR3 reads TGTGCCAGCAGCCAAGAAATCGAGAGGAGTTATGGCTACACCTTC.

The rearrangement uses TRBV7-8 and TRBJ2-7, with a tentative D call TRBD2 (8 bases). This CDR3 comprises 18 residues. The V end was cut by 1 base, the J end by 5 bases, with 24 bases between. CDR1 SGHVS and CDR2 FQNEAQ come from the germline V gene. The CDR3 sequence is CASSLVIKGAGGVHEQYF. In DNA, the CDR3 is TGTGCCAGCAGCTTAGTCATTAAGGGGGCGGGAGGAGTACACGAGCAGTACTTC.

The chain carries TRBV19 and TRBJ1-1; no firm D call. The length of the CDR3 is 13 residues. V lost 1 base and J lost 0, with 3 bases in between. CDR1 is LNHDA and CDR2 is SQIVND in the germline V gene (reference sequence). CDR3 coding DNA: TGTGCCAGTAGTATAGTAGTGAACACTGAAGCTTTCTTT. Translating it yields CASSIVVNTEAFF.

The chain couples TRBV10-2 to TRBJ2-1; a possible D gene is TRBD2 (7 bases). Germline-derived CDR1 and CDR2 are WSHSY and SAAADI. The CDR3 runs to 15 residues. V lost 9 bases and J lost 6, with 21 bases in between. The CDR3 sequence: CARPHRGGAINEQFF. The CDR3 region has the DNA TGCGCCAGACCCCATAGGGGGGGGGCCATCAATGAGCAGTTCTTC.

The V and J genes are TRBV18 and TRBJ1-2; D is ambiguous. Trimming removed 3 bases at V and 6 bases at J, with 14 bases between. The CDR3 is made up of 14 amino acids. Germline values: CDR1 KGHSH, CDR2 LQKENI. DNA of the CDR3: TGTGCCAGCTCACCCCCGGGTCTAGAGGATGGCTACACCTTC. Its translation is CASSPPGLEDGYTF.

V gene TRBV16 combines with J gene TRBJ2-3; D unresolved. This CDR3 contains 14 residues. Trimming stripped 4 bases from V and 1 base from J, with 9 bases between. Looked up from germline, CDR1 is KGHSY and CDR2 is FQNENV. The CDR3, as DNA: TGTGCCAGCAGCCGGAGAGTAGGCACAGATACGCAGTATTTT. It codes for CASSRRVGTDTQYF.

The chain links TRBV27 to TRBJ2-7; D unclear. Germline assignment: CDR1 MNHEY and CDR2 SMNVEV (reference sequence). CDR3 length: 15 residues. V shed 0 bases and J shed 7 bases, with 16 bases lying between them. CDR3 in amino acids: CASSLSTPFAREQYF. The CDR3 DNA sequence: TGTGCCAGCAGTTTATCCACCCCCTTTGCTAGGGAGCAGTACTTC.

This clone was seen only a few times. The V call is TRBV9, the J call TRBJ2-2, with 8 bases fitting TRBD2. After removal of 4 bases from V and 6 bases from J, the junction contained 8 bases not matched to a gene. Germline assignment: CDR1 SGDLS and CDR2 YYNGEE. CDR3 length equals 15 residues. As DNA, the CDR3 is TGTGCCAGCAGCCAAAGCGGGGGATTAGCCGGGGAGCTGTTTTTT. Translated, it gives CASSQSGGLAGELFF.

V usage is TRBV2 and J usage is TRBJ2-7; TRBD2 aligns across 9 bases. Per germline, CDR1 SNHLY and CDR2 FYNNEI. Trimming at V came to 1 base and at J to 5 bases, leaving 3 bases not matched to a gene. The CDR3 covers 14 residues. CDR3 residues: CASSEGSGGHEQYF. CDR3 nucleotides: TGTGCCAGCAGTGAAGGTAGCGGGGGCCACGAGCAGTACTTC.

This sequence joins TRBV6-7 and TRBJ2-2, with 11 bases lining up with TRBD1. TRBV6-7 has ORF status, its function being uncertain. The junction had 6 bases not matched to a gene; V was cut back by 0 bases and J by 3 bases. The CDR3 is 18 amino acids. The CDR3 DNA is TGTGCCAGCAGTTACTCGACGGGGGGACAGGGGGACACCGGGGAGCTGTTTTTT. It encodes CASSYSTGGQGDTGELFF.

This chain connects TRBV9 to TRBJ2-7; possibly TRBD1 for D (6 bases). The germline V and J ends were trimmed by 4 bases and 4 bases, with 21 bases remaining between them. The CDR3 runs to 16 residues. CDR1 is SGDLS and CDR2 is YYNGEE in the germline V gene. The CDR3 loop is CASSLETGLPPYEQYF. The CDR3 DNA reads as TGTGCCAGCAGCTTGGAGACAGGCCTCCCTCCTTACGAGCAGTACTTC.

The genes are TRBV19 and TRBJ2-2; TRBD1 is a possible D gene (6 bases). The CDR3 is 15 residues long. CDR1 is LNHDA, CDR2 SQIVND, per germline (reference sequence). Trimming left V 8 bases short and J 3 bases short, with 16 bases between. For the CDR3, the DNA is TGTGCCAGTGTTAGCCCAACAGGGCACACCGGGGAGCTGTTTTTT. As protein: CASVSPTGHTGELFF.

The chain carries TRBV20-1 and TRBJ2-7; maybe TRBD1 (5 bases). This CDR3 has 11 amino acids. The germline V gene encodes CDR1 DFQATT and CDR2 SNEGSKA (reference sequence). The V gene lost 5 bases and the J gene lost 6 bases, with 11 bases spanning the gap. The CDR3 loop reads CSAQTVTEQYF. DNA for the CDR3: TGCAGTGCTCAGACAGTAACCGAGCAGTACTTC.

The genes are TRBV2 and TRBJ2-7, with TRBD1 matching 8 bases. V lost 2 bases and J lost 0; bases outside the gene matches: 0. The CDR3 covers 14 residues. In germline, CDR1 is SNHLY, CDR2 FYNNEI. This CDR3 is CASSEQGASYEQYF. The DNA for the CDR3 is TGTGCCAGCAGTGAACAGGGGGCCTCCTACGAGCAGTACTTC.

This chain uses TRBV6-1 with TRBJ2-3; D not certain. The CDR3 loop spans 14 amino acids. Trimming left V 2 bases short and J 1 base short, with 7 bases between. Germline CDR1 is MNHNS and CDR2 is SASEGT. The CDR3 DNA reads as TGTGCCAGCAGTGAATCCGAGGGCACAGATACGCAGTATTTT. Residues: CASSESEGTDTQYF.

The J gene is TRBJ2-3, the V gene TRBV19; a weak D match, TRBD1 (6 bases). V was shortened by 5 bases and J by 2 bases, with 8 bases between the two germline ends. The CDR3 length is 13 residues. Germline loops: CDR1 LNHDA, CDR2 SQIVND (reference sequence). The DNA for the CDR3 is TGTGCCAGTAGTTGGGGGCACACAGATACGCAGTATTTT. Translated, it gives CASSWGHTDTQYF.

This clone was seen a handful of times. This chain uses TRBV6-5 with TRBJ2-7; weak D call: TRBD1 (6 bases). The V gene lost 3 bases and the J gene lost 3 bases, with 15 bases spanning the gap. CDR3 length: 15 residues. From germline, CDR1 is MNHEY and CDR2 SVGAGI. The CDR3 reads CASSYTPEGGYEQYF. For the CDR3, the DNA is TGTGCCAGCAGTTATACCCCGGAAGGGGGCTACGAGCAGTACTTC.

The rearrangement uses TRBV6-4 and TRBJ2-1; a weak D match, TRBD2 (6 bases). This CDR3 contains 15 residues. Germline V gene lookup returns CDR1 MRHNA and CDR2 SNTAGT. The germline V and J ends were trimmed by 0 bases and 8 bases, with 14 bases remaining between them. The CDR3 region is CASSDSGVGSYEQFF. CDR3 in DNA: TGTGCCAGCAGTGACTCAGGGGTCGGGAGCTATGAGCAGTTCTTC.

The chain employs TRBV7-3 and TRBJ2-1, with 13 bases identical to TRBD2. V shed 5 bases, J shed 8 bases, and the junction held 6 bases outside the gene matches. The CDR3 has 15 amino acids. Germline loops: CDR1 SGHTA, CDR2 FQGTGA. The CDR3 loop reads CASSTGTSGADEQFF. The CDR3 bases are TGTGCCAGCAGCACCGGGACTAGCGGGGCCGATGAGCAGTTCTTC. Supplemented by reference TRBV7-3 and TRBJ2-1, the full variable domain reads GAGVSQTPSNKVTEKGKYVELRCDPISGHTALYWYRQSLGQGPEFLIYFQGTGAADDSGLPNDRFFAVRPEGSVSTLKIQRTERGDSAVYLCASSTGTSGADEQFFGPGTRLTVL.

The V gene is TRBV13, the J gene TRBJ2-4; 7 bases agree with TRBD1. V lost 3 bases, J lost 8 bases, and 10 bases stayed unmatched. Germline V gives CDR1 PRHDT, CDR2 FYEKMQ (reference sequence). The CDR3 sequence is 15 residues long. The CDR3 is CASSFGTGAPDIQYF. As DNA, the CDR3 is TGTGCCAGCAGCTTTGGCACAGGGGCGCCGGACATTCAGTACTTC.

This clone came up once. The chain has TRBV6-4 and TRBJ2-3; tentatively, D is TRBD2 (5 bases). Trimming took 2 bases from V and 0 from J, leaving 9 bases between them. The germline V gene has CDR1 MRHNA and CDR2 SNTAGT. The CDR3 runs to 15 residues. The CDR3 reads CASSDGRGSTDTQYF. Written as DNA, the CDR3 is TGTGCCAGCAGTGACGGGAGAGGGAGCACAGATACGCAGTATTTT.

This chain uses TRBV6-1 with TRBJ1-1; D remains ambiguous. The CDR3 covers 13 residues. Trimming took off 2 bases at V and 5 bases at J, with 9 bases between the two ends. Germline assignment: CDR1 MNHNS and CDR2 SASEGT. CDR3 sequence reads: CASSERAETEAFF. The CDR3 coding sequence is TGTGCCAGCAGTGAAAGAGCTGAGACTGAAGCTTTCTTT.

The rearrangement uses TRBV6-4 and TRBJ2-3; 12 positions agree with TRBD2. The CDR3 runs 16 residues. Trimming at V came to 2 bases and at J to 0 bases, leaving 0 bases not matched to a gene. CDR1 and CDR2 (germline): MRHNA, SNTAGT. DNA for the CDR3: TGTGCCAGCAGTGACGGGACTAGCGGGAGCACAGATACGCAGTATTTT. Protein: CASSDGTSGSTDTQYF.

The CDR3 sequence is CASSLWEGPYGYTF. DNA for the CDR3: TGTGCCAGCAGCTTGTGGGAGGGGCCCTATGGCTACACCTTC. V is TRBV5-6 and J is TRBJ1-2; the D gene is possibly TRBD1 (5 bases). The CDR3 totals 14 residues. Trimming stripped 1 base from V and 4 bases from J, with 11 bases between. Germline-derived CDR1 and CDR2 are SGHDT and YYEEEE.

This rearrangement joins TRBV6-5 to TRBJ1-3; D gene unclear. V was shortened by 2 bases and J by 3 bases, with 11 bases between the two germline ends. The CDR3 has 15 amino acids. Germline CDR1 MNHEY, CDR2 SVGAGI. The CDR3 reads CASSYEGSGGNTIYF. CDR3 coding DNA: TGTGCCAGCAGTTACGAGGGATCGGGTGGAAACACCATATATTTT.

This clone was detected only once. The chain recombines TRBV9 with TRBJ1-3; tentatively, D is TRBD1 (6 bases). The V gene lost 4 bases and the J gene lost 9 bases, with 14 bases spanning the gap. The CDR3 sequence is 13 residues long. CDR1 and CDR2 from the germline V gene are SGDLS and YYNGEE. The CDR3 coding sequence is TGTGCCAGCAGCATAGGGGGGGGGACCACCATATATTTT. Its translation: CASSIGGGTTIYF. Drawing the rest from reference TRBV9 and TRBJ1-3, the complete variable domain is DSGVTQTPKHLITATGQRVTLRCSPRSGDLSVYWYQQSLDQGLQFLIQYYNGEERAKGNILERFSAQQFPDLHSELNLSSLELGDSALYFCASSIGGGTTIYFGEGSWLTVV.